These 10 T cell receptor beta chains were sequenced from one sample in a study of T-cell memory formation after mild COVID-19. Each CDR3 protein is one row after TCRdb ran MiXCR on the 5' RACE reads. The sample includes hundreds of thousands of distinct CDR3 sequences, approximately 15% seen only once; the top ten take roughly 7.8%. Source material: PBMCs or a T cell subset sorted from them (not recorded which). The receptors come from an adult woman who had mild COVID-19 (a few samples of this study predate the infection). Cell type and time point are not known.

The V call is TRBV2, the J call TRBJ1-6; TRBD1 matches at 7 bases. Trimming cost V 3 bases and J 7 bases; bases outside gene matches: 6. Germline V gives CDR1 SNHLY, CDR2 FYNNEI. CDR3 size: 15 residues. CDR3 region: CASSEGQLRNSPLHF. The CDR3 coding sequence is TGTGCCAGCAGTGAGGGACAGCTAAGGAATTCACCCCTCCACTTT.

This clonotype was counted only a few times. The V and J genes are TRBV4-2 and TRBJ2-1; tentatively, D is TRBD2 (5 bases). Germline V CDR1 and CDR2: LGHNA, YNFKEQ. The CDR3 covers 15 residues. The V end was cut by 1 base, the J end by 3 bases, with 10 bases between. The CDR3 protein is CASSQVGEYYNEQFF. The DNA of the CDR3 is TGTGCCAGCAGCCAAGTCGGGGAATACTACAATGAGCAGTTCTTC.

The chain is built from TRBV12-3 or TRBV12-4 and TRBJ1-4; D unresolved. CDR3 length: 15 amino acids. The V end was cut by 4 bases, the J end by 8 bases, with 17 bases between. The CDR3 bases are TGTGCCAGCAGTTCTTGGACGGCCCGGGAGGAAAAACTGTTTTTT. Its protein is CASSSWTAREEKLFF.

The table lists this clonotype with many counts. This rearrangement joins TRBV7-3 to TRBJ2-1; TRBD2 aligns across 10 bases. The CDR3 contains 13 residues. The trim removed 5 bases at V and 10 bases at J, leaving 5 bases unmatched. Germline CDR1 is SGHTA and CDR2 is FQGTGA. CDR3 loop: CASSLLSGGEQFF. The CDR3 DNA sequence: TGTGCCAGCAGCCTCCTTAGCGGGGGGGAGCAGTTCTTC.

This clonotype was seen a few times. In DNA form, the CDR3 reads TGTGCCAGCAGCCTCGGGACAGCTAGCACAGATACGCAGTATTTT. Translated, it gives CASSLGTASTDTQYF. The chain has TRBV7-6 and TRBJ2-3; the match to TRBD1 covers 7 bases. The CDR3 covers 15 residues. CDR1 and CDR2 (germline): SGHVS, FNYEAQ. The junction had 5 bases not matched to a gene; V was cut back by 5 bases and J by 0 bases.

Note on this clonotype: One junction end disagrees with the germline gene, perhaps due to a read error. J is TRBJ2-3 and V is TRBV6-1, with 9 positions matching TRBD2. Germline V gene data show CDR1 as MNHNS and CDR2 as SASEGT. CDR3 size: 16 residues. The CDR3 DNA reads TGTGCAAGCAGTCCCCTTGGCGGGAGGGCCACAGATACGCAGTATTTT. Translation: CASSPLGGRATDTQYF.

This clonotype has only a few counts. The V call is TRBV16, the J call TRBJ2-3; 10 nucleotides line up with TRBD1. Per germline, CDR1 KGHSY and CDR2 FQNENV. The CDR3 length is 17 residues. Trimming removed 1 base from V and 6 bases from J; junction bases left unmatched: 10. The CDR3 coding sequence is TGTGCCAGCAGCCAATTTGGGACAGGGGCGCCCCGGGATACGCAGTATTTT. Translated: CASSQFGTGAPRDTQYF. Full variable domain (remainder filled in from reference TRBV16 and TRBJ2-3): GEEVAQTPKHLVRGEGQKAKLYCAPIKGHSYVFWYQQVLKNEFKFLISFQNENVFDETGMPKERFSAKCLPNSPCSLEIQATKLEDSAVYFCASSQFGTGAPRDTQYFGPGTRLTVL.

This clonotype showed up many times. The CDR3 DNA sequence: TGTGCTAGCTCTAGCGGGAACAATGAGCAGTTCTTC. It specifies CASSSGNNEQFF. The chain recombines TRBV7-7 with TRBJ2-1; 9 bases fit TRBD2. The CDR3 consists of 12 residues. From germline, CDR1 is SSHAT and CDR2 FNYEAQ (reference sequence).

This clonotype has only a few counts. V is TRBV11-2 and J is TRBJ2-5; a possible D gene is TRBD2 (6 bases). The V end was cut by 4 bases, the J end by 2 bases, with 17 bases between. The CDR3 length is 16 residues. Germline V gives CDR1 SGHAT, CDR2 FQNNGV. The CDR3 nucleotides read TGTGCCAGCAGCTCTACAAGCCGGGACTCACAAGAGACCCAGTACTTC. It is translated as CASSSTSRDSQETQYF.

A note on this clonotype: Compared with germline, one end of the junction differs, possibly owing to a read error. The V call is TRBV5-1, the J call TRBJ2-3; the match to TRBD2 covers 7 bases. The germline V gene encodes CDR1 SGHRS and CDR2 YFSETQ. The CDR3 sequence is 15 residues long. The CDR3 region is CASSFLATSTYTQYF. The DNA for the CDR3 is TGCGCCAGCAGCTTCCTAGCGACTAGCACATATACGCAGTATTTT.